The 14 T cell receptor beta chains presented below share a single source sample, sequenced in a study of blood T cell repertoires in COVID-19. Profiled with immunoSEQ multiplex PCR; TCRdb holds only in-frame clones, not every one. The data contain a few hundred thousand clones, just under 90% of them seen just once; the ten biggest clones take up 6.2%. Sequences were obtained from peripheral blood. These receptors all stem from a man aged 55 to 70 who had recovered from COVID-19.

The chain links TRBV7-2 to TRBJ1-2; D call uncertain. V was trimmed by 5 bases and J by 4 bases, leaving 11 bases between them. CDR3 size: 13 residues. From germline, CDR1 is SGHTA and CDR2 FQGNSA. CDR3: CASSPDAGYGYTF. DNA for the CDR3: TGTGCCAGCAGCCCCGACGCAGGCTATGGCTACACCTTC.

This clone was picked up one time. This CDR3 is also generated by other DNA sequences in the sample. The chain joins TRBV7-2 to TRBJ1-4; no clear D gene. V shed 1 base and J shed 5 bases, with 8 bases lying between them. Germline V gene lookup returns CDR1 SGHTA and CDR2 FQGNSA. This CDR3 is 14 amino acids long. The CDR3 DNA is TGTGCCAGCAGCTTAGGAAGAGGAAATGAAAAACTGTTTTTT. Its translation: CASSLGRGNEKLFF.

The genes are TRBV11-1 and TRBJ2-5, with 11 nucleotides matching TRBD2. J gave up 0 bases and V 6 bases, and 6 bases lay outside the gene matches. This CDR3 is built from 16 residues. CDR1 is SGHAT, CDR2 FQDESV, per germline (reference sequence). The CDR3 nucleotides read TGTGCCAGCAGTCCCACTAGCGGGGGTTACCAAGAGACCCAGTACTTC. Translation: CASSPTSGGYQETQYF.

This clone was seen a handful of times. V usage is TRBV4-1 and J usage is TRBJ1-2; TRBD1 matches at 8 bases. This CDR3 region has 17 residues. After removal of 7 bases from V and 3 bases from J, the junction contained 16 bases not matched to a gene. Germline-derived CDR1 and CDR2 are MGHRA and YSYEKL. The CDR3 bases are TGCGCCAGCAACCCTCGGGTGGGCAGGGGGCGCGACTATGGCTACACCTTC. Its translation: CASNPRVGRGRDYGYTF.

The chain has TRBV5-1 and TRBJ1-1; perhaps TRBD1 as D (5 bases). Germline CDR1 reads SGHRS; CDR2 reads YFSETQ. Deletions cut 4 bases from V and 12 bases from J, with 19 bases between. The length of the CDR3 is 13 residues. CDR3 amino acids: CASSLDGSGTSFF. In nucleotides, the CDR3 is TGCGCCAGCAGCCTGGATGGGTCGGGGACTTCTTTCTTT.

The V call is TRBV5-1, the J call TRBJ2-7; 8 bases map to TRBD2. V was pared by 4 bases and J by 6 bases, with 0 bases of the junction left unmatched. CDR3 length: 11 residues. CDR1 is SGHRS and CDR2 is YFSETQ in the germline V gene. CDR3 bases: TGCGCCAGCAGCACTAGCGGCGAGCAGTACTTC. Protein: CASSTSGEQYF.

The chain recombines TRBV6-6 with TRBJ1-2; 8 nucleotides agree with TRBD1. Trimming removed 5 bases from V and 3 bases from J; junction bases left unmatched: 8. The CDR3 spans 15 residues. CDR1 is MNHNY and CDR2 is SVGAGI in the germline V gene (reference sequence). CDR3 DNA sequence: TGTGCCAGCAGTACAGGACAGGGACGGGACTATGGCTACACCTTC. It encodes CASSTGQGRDYGYTF.

Points on this clone: Other DNA sequences in this sample translate to the same CDR3. The chain couples TRBV5-4 to TRBJ2-1; D gene uncertain. Looked up from germline, CDR1 is SGHNT and CDR2 is YYREEE (reference sequence). V was pared by 0 bases and J by 7 bases, with 5 bases between. This CDR3 spans 12 amino acids. The CDR3 here is CASSLALNEQFF. The DNA for the CDR3 is TGTGCCAGCAGCTTGGCCCTAAATGAGCAGTTCTTC.

The chain couples TRBV28 to TRBJ1-2, with 7 bases that match TRBD1. V was pared by 6 bases and J by 3 bases, with 7 bases of the junction left unmatched. Germline CDR1 reads MDHEN; CDR2 reads SYDVKM. The CDR3 spans 14 residues. In nucleotides, the CDR3 is TGTGCCAGCAGACCCGCCGGGACAGACTATGGCTACACCTTC. Translated: CASRPAGTDYGYTF.

The chain has TRBV19 and TRBJ2-1; D not resolved. Trimming took 3 bases from V and 3 from J, leaving 15 bases between them. The CDR3 has 16 amino acids. Germline values: CDR1 LNHDA, CDR2 SQIVND (reference sequence). CDR3 loop: CASSILSGLNYNEQFF. The CDR3 bases are TGTGCCAGTAGTATCCTCTCAGGTCTGAACTACAATGAGCAGTTCTTC.

The chain links TRBV7-8 to TRBJ2-7, with 7 bases aligning to TRBD2. This CDR3 has 14 residues. Germline trimming cut 5 bases from V and 1 base from J; bases unmatched to any gene: 5. The V gene's germline CDR1 is SGHVS and CDR2 FQNEAQ. The CDR3 is CASSPSGQSYEQYF. The CDR3 nucleotides are TGTGCCAGCAGCCCTAGCGGCCAGTCCTACGAGCAGTACTTC.

This chain uses TRBV19 with TRBJ2-7, with 7 bases lining up with TRBD1. The junction had 9 bases not matched to a gene; V was cut back by 5 bases and J by 2 bases. The germline V gene has CDR1 LNHDA and CDR2 SQIVND (reference sequence). The length of the CDR3 is 15 residues. The CDR3 loop reads CASSPRQGNAYEQYF. The CDR3 region has the DNA TGTGCCAGTAGTCCAAGACAGGGAAATGCCTACGAGCAGTACTTC.

This rearrangement joins TRBV28 to TRBJ2-3, with TRBD1 identical over 7 bases. J was trimmed by 2 bases and V by 5 bases; bases with no gene match: 7. The CDR3 is made up of 15 amino acids. The V gene's germline CDR1 is MDHEN and CDR2 SYDVKM. CDR3 nucleotides: TGTGCCAGCAGTATCAGACAGGGACACACAGATACGCAGTATTTT. Protein: CASSIRQGHTDTQYF. The complete variable domain, with remaining parts taken from reference TRBV28 and TRBJ2-3, reads DVKVTQSSRYLVKRTGEKVFLECVQDMDHENMFWYRQDPGLGLRLIYFSYDVKMKEKGDIPEGYSVSREKKERFSLILESASTNQTSMYLCASSIRQGHTDTQYFGPGTRLTVL.

The J gene is TRBJ1-1, the V gene TRBV29-1; TRBD1 aligns across 7 bases. The CDR3 consists of 12 residues. J gave up 2 bases and V 7 bases, and 4 bases lay outside the gene matches. Looked up from germline, CDR1 is SQVTM and CDR2 is ANQGSEA. CDR3 bases: TGCAGCGCTGGGACAGCAAACACTGAAGCTTTCTTT. It is translated as CSAGTANTEAFF. Filled out from reference TRBV29-1 and TRBJ1-1, the complete variable domain reads SAVISQKPSRDICQRGTSLTIQCQVDSQVTMMFWYRQQPGQSLTLIATANQGSEATYESGFVIDKFPISRPNLTFSTLTVSNMSPEDSSIYLCSAGTANTEAFFGQGTRLTVV.